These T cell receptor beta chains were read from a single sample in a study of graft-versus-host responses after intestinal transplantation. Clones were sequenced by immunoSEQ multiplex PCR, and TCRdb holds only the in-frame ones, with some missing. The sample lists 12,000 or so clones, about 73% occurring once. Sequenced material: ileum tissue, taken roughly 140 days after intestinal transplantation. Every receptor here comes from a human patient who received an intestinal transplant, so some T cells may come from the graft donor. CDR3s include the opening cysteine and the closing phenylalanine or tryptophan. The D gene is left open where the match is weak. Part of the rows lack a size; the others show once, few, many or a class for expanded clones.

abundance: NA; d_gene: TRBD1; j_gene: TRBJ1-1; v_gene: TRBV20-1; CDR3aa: CSARPTGGAFF; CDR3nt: TGCAGTGCTAGACCTACAGGGGGCGCTTTCTTT
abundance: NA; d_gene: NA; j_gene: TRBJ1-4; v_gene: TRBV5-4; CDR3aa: CASSLSPEREKLFF; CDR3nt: TGTGCCAGCAGCTTATCCCCCGAGCGAGAAAAACTGTTTTTT
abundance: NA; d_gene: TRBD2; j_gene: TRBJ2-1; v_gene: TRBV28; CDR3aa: CASSEAGVHEQFF; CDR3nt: TGTGCCAGCAGTGAAGCGGGAGTACATGAGCAGTTCTTC
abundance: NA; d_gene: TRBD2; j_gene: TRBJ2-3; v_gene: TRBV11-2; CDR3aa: CASSLELAGGADTQYF; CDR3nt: TGTGCCAGCAGCTTAGAGCTAGCGGGGGGGGCAGATACGCAGTATTTT
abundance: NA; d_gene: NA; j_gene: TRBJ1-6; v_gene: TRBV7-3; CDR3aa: CASSLTGGRFSPLHF; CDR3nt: TGTGCCAGCAGCTTAACGGGGGGGCGCTTTTCACCCCTCCACTTT
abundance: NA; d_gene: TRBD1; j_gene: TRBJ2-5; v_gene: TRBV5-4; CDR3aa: CASSSTGSLRAQYF; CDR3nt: TGTGCCAGCAGCTCGACAGGGTCCCTAAGGGCCCAGTACTTC
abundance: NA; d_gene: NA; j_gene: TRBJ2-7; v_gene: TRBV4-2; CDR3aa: CASSPGLPYEQYF; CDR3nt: TGTGCCAGCAGCCCCGGACTACCGTACGAGCAGTACTTC
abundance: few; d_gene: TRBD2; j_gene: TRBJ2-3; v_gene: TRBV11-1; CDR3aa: CASSSWVGGLADTQYF; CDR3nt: TGTGCCAGCAGCTCCTGGGTGGGAGGGCTGGCAGATACGCAGTATTTT
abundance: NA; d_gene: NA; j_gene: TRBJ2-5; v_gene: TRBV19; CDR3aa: CASSIVGGWETQYF; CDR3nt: TGTGCCAGTAGTATTGTAGGAGGGTGGGAGACCCAGTACTTC
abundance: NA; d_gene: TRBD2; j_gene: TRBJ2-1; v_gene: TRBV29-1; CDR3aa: CSVEDQAGGLYNEQFF; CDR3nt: TGCAGCGTTGAAGATCAAGCGGGAGGTCTCTACAATGAGCAGTTCTTC
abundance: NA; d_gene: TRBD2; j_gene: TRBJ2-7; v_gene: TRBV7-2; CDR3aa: CASSLTSVRMGEQYF; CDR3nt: TGTGCCAGCAGCTTAACTAGCGTGAGAATGGGCGAGCAGTACTTC
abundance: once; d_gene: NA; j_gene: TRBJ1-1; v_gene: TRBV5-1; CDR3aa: CASSLRRGNTEAFF; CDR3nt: TGCGCCAGCAGCTTGCGTCGGGGAAACACTGAAGCTTTCTTT
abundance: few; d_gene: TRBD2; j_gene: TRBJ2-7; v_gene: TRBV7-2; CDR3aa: CASSSKREVYEQYF; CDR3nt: TGTGCCAGCAGCTCCAAGCGGGAGGTCTACGAGCAGTACTTC
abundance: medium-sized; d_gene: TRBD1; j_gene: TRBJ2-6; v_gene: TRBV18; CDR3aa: CASSPRGQGSLGANVLTF; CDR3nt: TGTGCCAGCTCACCACGTGGACAGGGGAGCCTTGGGGCCAACGTCCTGACTTTC
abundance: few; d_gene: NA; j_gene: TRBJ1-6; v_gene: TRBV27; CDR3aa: CASSFLTESPLHF; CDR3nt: TGTGCCAGCAGTTTCCTGACAGAATCACCCCTCCACTTT
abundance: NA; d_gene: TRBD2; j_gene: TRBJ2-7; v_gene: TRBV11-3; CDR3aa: CASSGGGSYEQYF; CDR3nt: TGTGCCAGCAGCGGGGGGGGTTCCTACGAGCAGTACTTC
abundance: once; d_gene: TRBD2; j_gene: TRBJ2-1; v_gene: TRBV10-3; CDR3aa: CAIRTLAGGAYNEQFF; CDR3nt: TGTGCCATCAGAACATTAGCGGGGGGGGCCTACAATGAGCAGTTCTTC
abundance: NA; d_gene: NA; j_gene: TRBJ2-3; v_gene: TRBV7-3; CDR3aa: CASGSGSTDTQYF; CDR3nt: TGTGCCAGCGGTAGCGGAAGCACAGATACGCAGTATTTT
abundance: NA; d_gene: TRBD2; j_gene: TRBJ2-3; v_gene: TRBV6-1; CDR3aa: CASSLAGDTDTQYF; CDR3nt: TGTGCCAGCAGCTTAGCGGGGGACACAGATACGCAGTATTTT
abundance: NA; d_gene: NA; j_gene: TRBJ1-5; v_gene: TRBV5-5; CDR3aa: CASSLWGDQPQHF; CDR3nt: TGTGCCAGCAGCTTGTGGGGGGATCAGCCCCAGCATTTT
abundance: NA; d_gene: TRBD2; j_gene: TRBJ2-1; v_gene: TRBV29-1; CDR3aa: CSVVGMREHNEQFF; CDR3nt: TGCAGCGTTGTTGGTATGCGGGAGCACAATGAGCAGTTCTTC
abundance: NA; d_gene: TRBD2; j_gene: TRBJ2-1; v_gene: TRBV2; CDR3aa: CASTRGGRYNEQFF; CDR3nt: TGTGCCAGTACTCGGGGGGGCCGCTACAATGAGCAGTTCTTC
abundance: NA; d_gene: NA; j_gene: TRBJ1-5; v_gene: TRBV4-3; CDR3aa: CASSQGQGNQPQHF; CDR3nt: TGCGCCAGCAGCCAAGGACAGGGCAATCAGCCCCAGCATTTT
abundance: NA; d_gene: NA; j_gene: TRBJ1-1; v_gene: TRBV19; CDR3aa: CASSPPPWPEAFF; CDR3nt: TGTGCCAGCAGTCCGCCCCCCTGGCCTGAAGCTTTCTTT
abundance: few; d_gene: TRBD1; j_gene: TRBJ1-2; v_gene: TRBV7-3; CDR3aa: CASSPTGSYGYTF; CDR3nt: TGTGCCAGCAGCCCGACAGGGAGCTATGGCTACACCTTC
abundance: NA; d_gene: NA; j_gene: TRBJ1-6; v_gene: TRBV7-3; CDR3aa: CASSPGGGSEYSPLHF; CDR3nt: TGTGCCAGCAGCCCCGGGGGGGGCAGCGAGTATTCACCCCTCCACTTT
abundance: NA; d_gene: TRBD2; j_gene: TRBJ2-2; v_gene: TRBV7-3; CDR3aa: CASSFLAGGMTGELFF; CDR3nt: TGTGCCAGCAGCTTCCTAGCGGGGGGAATGACCGGGGAGCTGTTTTTT
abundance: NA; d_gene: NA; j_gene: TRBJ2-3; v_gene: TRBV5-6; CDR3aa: CASSHRGTDTQYF; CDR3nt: TGTGCCAGCAGCCATCGAGGCACAGATACGCAGTATTTT
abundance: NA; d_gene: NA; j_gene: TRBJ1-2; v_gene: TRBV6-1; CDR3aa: CASSEAPGIYGYTF; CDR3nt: TGTGCCAGCAGTGAAGCTCCAGGGATCTATGGCTACACCTTC
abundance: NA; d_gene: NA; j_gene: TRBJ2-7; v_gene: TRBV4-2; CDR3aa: CASSQEEGSSYEQYF; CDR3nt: TGTGCCAGCAGCCAAGAGGAGGGTTCATCCTACGAGCAGTACTTC
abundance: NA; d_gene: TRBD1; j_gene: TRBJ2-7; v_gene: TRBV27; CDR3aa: CASKQGAAYEQYF; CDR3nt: TGTGCCAGCAAACAGGGGGCAGCCTACGAGCAGTACTTC
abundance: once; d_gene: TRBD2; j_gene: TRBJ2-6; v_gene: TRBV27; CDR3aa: CASSLFRGDSGANVLTF; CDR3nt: TGTGCCAGCAGTTTATTCCGGGGGGACTCTGGGGCCAACGTCCTGACTTTC
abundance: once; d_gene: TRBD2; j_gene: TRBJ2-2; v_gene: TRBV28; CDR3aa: CAAGAFTGELFF; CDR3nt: TGTGCAGCGGGAGCCTTCACCGGGGAGCTGTTTTTT
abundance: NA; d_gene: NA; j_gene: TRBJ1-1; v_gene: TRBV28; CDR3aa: CASSLSYTEAFF; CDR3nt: TGTGCCAGCAGTTTATCTTACACTGAAGCTTTCTTT
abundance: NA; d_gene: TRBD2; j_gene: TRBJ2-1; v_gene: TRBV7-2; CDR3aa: CASSSPGTRLNNEQFF; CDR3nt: TGTGCCAGCAGCTCCCCCGGGACTAGACTTAACAATGAGCAGTTCTTC
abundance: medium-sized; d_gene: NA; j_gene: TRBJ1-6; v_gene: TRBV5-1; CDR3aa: CASSDRGFYNSPLHF; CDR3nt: TGCGCCAGCAGCGACCGAGGGTTTTATAATTCACCCCTCCACTTT
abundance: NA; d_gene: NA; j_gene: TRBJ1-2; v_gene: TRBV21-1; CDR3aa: CASSKDRLNVRWPYGYTF; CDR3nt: TGTGCCAGCAGCAAAGATCGCTTGAATGTCAGGTGGCCTTATGGCTACACCTTC
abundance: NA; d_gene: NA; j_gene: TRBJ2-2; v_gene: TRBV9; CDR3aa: CASSVAGLAQYTGELFF; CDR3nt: TGTGCCAGCAGCGTAGCCGGTCTAGCACAATATACCGGGGAGCTGTTTTTT
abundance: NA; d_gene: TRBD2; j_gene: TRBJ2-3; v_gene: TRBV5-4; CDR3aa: CASRETSGSYSDTQYF; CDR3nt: TGTGCCAGCAGGGAGACTAGCGGGAGTTATTCAGATACGCAGTATTTT
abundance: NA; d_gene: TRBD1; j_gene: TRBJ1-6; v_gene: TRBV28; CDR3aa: CASRWGQGSSPLHF; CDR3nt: TGTGCCAGCAGATGGGGACAGGGGAGTTCACCCCTCCACTTT
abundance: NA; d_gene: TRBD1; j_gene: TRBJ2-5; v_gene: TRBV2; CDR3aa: CASSGPTGGAGETQYF; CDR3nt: TGTGCCAGCAGTGGGCCCACAGGGGGCGCGGGAGAGACCCAGTACTTC
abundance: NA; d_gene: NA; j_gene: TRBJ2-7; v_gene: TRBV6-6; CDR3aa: CASSPLADEQYF; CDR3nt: TGTGCCAGCAGTCCTCTCGCGGACGAGCAGTACTTC
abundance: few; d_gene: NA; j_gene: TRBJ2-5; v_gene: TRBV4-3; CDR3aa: CASTMIAIKETQYF; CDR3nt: TGCGCCAGCACCATGATAGCTATTAAAGAGACCCAGTACTTC
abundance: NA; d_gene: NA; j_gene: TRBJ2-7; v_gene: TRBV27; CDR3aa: CASRPRLGPNEQYF; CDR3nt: TGTGCCAGCAGACCCCGTTTGGGGCCGAACGAGCAGTACTTC
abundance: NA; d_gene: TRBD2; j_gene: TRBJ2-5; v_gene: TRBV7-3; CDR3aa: CASSALTSGGGETQYF; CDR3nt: TGTGCCAGCAGCGCTCTGACTAGCGGGGGAGGGGAGACCCAGTACTTC
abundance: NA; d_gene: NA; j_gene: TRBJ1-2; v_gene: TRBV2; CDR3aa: CASSEAESGFYGYTF; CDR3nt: TGTGCCAGCAGTGAAGCCGAATCGGGTTTCTATGGCTACACCTTC
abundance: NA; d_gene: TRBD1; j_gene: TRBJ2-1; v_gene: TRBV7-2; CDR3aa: CASRGTGGAGEQFF; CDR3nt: TGTGCCAGCAGGGGGACAGGGGGCGCGGGTGAGCAGTTCTTC
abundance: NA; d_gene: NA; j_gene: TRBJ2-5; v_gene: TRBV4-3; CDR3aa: CASSQDYKSLQETQYF; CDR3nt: TGCGCCAGCAGCCAAGATTATAAGAGCCTCCAAGAGACCCAGTACTTC
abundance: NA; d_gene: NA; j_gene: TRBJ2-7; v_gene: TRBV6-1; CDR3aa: CASTVTSTRAYEQYF; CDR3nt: TGTGCCAGCACCGTTACGTCAACACGGGCCTACGAGCAGTACTTC
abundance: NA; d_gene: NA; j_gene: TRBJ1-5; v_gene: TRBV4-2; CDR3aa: CASSQQGNQPQHF; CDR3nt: TGTGCCAGCAGCCAACAGGGCAATCAGCCCCAGCATTTT
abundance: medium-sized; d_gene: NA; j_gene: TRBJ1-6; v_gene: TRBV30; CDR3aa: CAWSPDGGTFSNSPLHF; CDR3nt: TGTGCCTGGAGTCCTGACGGGGGGACATTCTCGAATTCACCCCTCCACTTT
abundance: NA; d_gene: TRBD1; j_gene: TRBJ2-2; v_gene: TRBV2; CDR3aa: CASRGDRDRVNTGELFF; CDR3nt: TGTGCCAGCAGGGGAGACCGGGACAGGGTAAACACCGGGGAGCTGTTTTTT